The source of this T cell receptor (beta chain) is a study of blood T cell repertoires in COVID-19. This table comes from immunoSEQ multiplex PCR, and its TCRdb copy is limited to in-frame clones, with some not included. The sample carries 390,000 or so clones, approximately 90% recorded once. Sample: PBMCs or T cells enriched from blood (not recorded which). The source of this sequence is a man aged 18 to 30 who had recovered from COVID-19.

In DNA form, the CDR3 reads TGCAGCGTTGATACGACACACTCCTACAATGAGCAGTTCTTC. It encodes CSVDTTHSYNEQFF. V and J are TRBV29-1 and TRBJ2-1; no reliable D call. The CDR3 totals 14 residues. Trimming stripped 3 bases from V and 0 bases from J, with 9 bases between. CDR1 SQVTM and CDR2 ANQGSEA come from the germline V gene.